This TCR beta chain was identified in a study of blood T cell repertoires in COVID-19. Produced via immunoSEQ multiplex PCR; TCRdb's table is partial and in-frame only. Altogether a few hundred thousand clones are present, 84% being singletons, with the ten largest covering approximately 2.3%. This clonotype was obtained from a man aged 40-50 years who had recovered from COVID-19. Sample: peripheral blood.

CDR3 in amino acids: CASSYSMRSPLHF. CDR3 nucleotide sequence: TGTGCCAGCAGTTACTCGATGAGGTCACCCCTCCACTTT. V is TRBV6-6 and J is TRBJ1-6; no definite D call. Germline V lookup: CDR1 MNHNY, CDR2 SVGAGI (reference sequence). The V end lost 0 bases, the J end lost 10 bases, and 7 bases lay between the germline ends. The CDR3 is 13 residues long.